This T cell receptor (beta chain) was sequenced for a study of radiation and T cells in renal cell carcinoma. Clones were read by immunoSEQ multiplex PCR, and TCRdb kept only the in-frame ones, dropping some. The data show around 30,000 clones, more than 65% seen once. Stated time point: blood 4 weeks post-SBRT, at nephrectomy. Documented treatment: 15 Gy SBRT to primary tumor, nephrectomy 4 weeks later. Nephrectomy followed 15 Gy stereotactic body radiation by 4 weeks. Germline values: CDR1 SNHLY, CDR2 FYNNEI. V lost 7 bases and J lost 0, with 13 bases in between. The CDR3 consists of 14 residues. V is TRBV2 and J is TRBJ2-7, with D unresolved. The sequence came from a man between 60 and 75 years old with renal cell carcinoma. The specimen comprised blood, sampled from a patient whose treatment included radiotherapy and nephrectomy. The CDR3 loop is CASIRLSSSYEQYF. The CDR3 DNA is TGTGCCAGCATTCGGCTCTCAAGCTCCTACGAGCAGTACTTC.